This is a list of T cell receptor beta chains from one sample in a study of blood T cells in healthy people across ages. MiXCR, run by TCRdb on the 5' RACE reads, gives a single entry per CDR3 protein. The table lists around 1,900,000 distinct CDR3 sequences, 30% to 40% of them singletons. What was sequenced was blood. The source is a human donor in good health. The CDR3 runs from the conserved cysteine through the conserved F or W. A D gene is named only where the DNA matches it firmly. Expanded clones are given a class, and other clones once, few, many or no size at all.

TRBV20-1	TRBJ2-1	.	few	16	TGCAGTGCTCCCGAACCTCTGTCCTGGTCCTACAATGAGCAGTTCTTC	CSAPEPLSWSYNEQFF
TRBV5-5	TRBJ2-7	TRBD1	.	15	TGTGCCAGCAGCCATCCGGGACAGGGGTCCTACGAGCAGTACTTC	CASSHPGQGSYEQYF
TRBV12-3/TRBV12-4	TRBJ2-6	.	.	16	TGTGCCAGCAGCTGGGGACGTCTCTCTGGGGCCAACGTCCTGACTTTC	CASSWGRLSGANVLTF
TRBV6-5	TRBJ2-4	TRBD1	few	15	TGTGCCAGCAGTTACAGCGGACAGGGGAGAAACATTCAGTACTTC	CASSYSGQGRNIQYF
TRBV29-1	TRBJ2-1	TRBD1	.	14	TGCAGCGTTGGAGGGACAGGGGTTTACAATGAGCAGTTCTTC	CSVGGTGVYNEQFF
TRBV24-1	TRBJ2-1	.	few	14	TGTGCCACCAGTGATCCTCAGGAAGGACCTCTCGCGTTCTTC	CATSDPQEGPLAFF
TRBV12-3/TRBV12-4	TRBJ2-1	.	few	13	TGTGCCAGCAGTCCCGGGACGGCGGTCGTGCAGTTCTTC	CASSPGTAVVQFF
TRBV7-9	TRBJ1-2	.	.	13	TGTGCCAGCAGCTTAGTGCAGGGAATTGGCTACACCTTC	CASSLVQGIGYTF
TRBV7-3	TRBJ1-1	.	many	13	TGCGCCAGCAGCTTGCTGACAGACACTGAAGCTTTCTTT	CASSLLTDTEAFF
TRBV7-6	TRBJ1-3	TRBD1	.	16	TGTGCCAGCAGCTTGGAAGAGACAGGGATAGGAAACACCATATATTTT	CASSLEETGIGNTIYF
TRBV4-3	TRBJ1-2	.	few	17	TGCGCCAGCAGCCAAGATTTAGTAGTACCAGGGCACTATGGCTACACCTTC	CASSQDLVVPGHYGYTF
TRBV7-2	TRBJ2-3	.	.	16	TGTGCCAGCAGCTTCTTCCCTCGCCGGGGTGCGGATACGCAGTATTTT	CASSFFPRRGADTQYF
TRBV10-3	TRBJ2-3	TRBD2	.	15	TGTGCCATCAGTGGCCGGGGGGAAGGCACAGATACGCAGTATTTT	CAISGRGEGTDTQYF
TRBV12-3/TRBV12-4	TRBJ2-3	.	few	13	TGTGCCAGCGGAGCCAGTAGCACAGATACGCAGTATTTT	CASGASSTDTQYF
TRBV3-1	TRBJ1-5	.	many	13	TGTGCCAGCAGCCAAGGGGGGCACCAGCCCCAGCATTTT	CASSQGGHQPQHF
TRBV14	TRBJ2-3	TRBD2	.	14	TGTGCCAGCAGCCAAGATGTAGGAGCGGGGCGGCAGTATTTT	CASSQDVGAGRQYF
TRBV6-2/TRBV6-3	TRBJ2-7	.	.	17	TGTGCCAGCAGTTACTCGGGTACGTCGGCGGGGATGTACGAGCAGTACTTC	CASSYSGTSAGMYEQYF
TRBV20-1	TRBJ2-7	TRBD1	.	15	TGCAGTGCTAGACCGGACAGGGAAGGCTCCTACGAGCAGTACTTC	CSARPDREGSYEQYF
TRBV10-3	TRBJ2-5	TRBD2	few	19	TGTGCCATCAGCGAGGGACTAGCGGGGGCCTCACGGTACCAAGAGACCCAGTACTTC	CAISEGLAGASRYQETQYF
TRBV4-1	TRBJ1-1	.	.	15	TGCGCCAGCAGCCATCCCGGGACGGGACTAGGGATAGCTTTCTTT	CASSHPGTGLGIAFF
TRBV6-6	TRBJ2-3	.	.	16	TGTGCCAGCAGTTACCATAAGGGGGGGAGCACAGATACGCAGTATTTT	CASSYHKGGSTDTQYF
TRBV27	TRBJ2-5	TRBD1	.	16	TGTGCCAGCAGCAATTCCGGGACAGGGGCTCAAGAGACCCAGTACTTC	CASSNSGTGAQETQYF
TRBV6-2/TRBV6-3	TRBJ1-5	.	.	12	TGTGCCAGCAGTTACTCCCATCAGCCCCAGCATTTT	CASSYSHQPQHF
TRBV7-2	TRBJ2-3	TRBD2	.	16	TGTGCCAGCAGCTTATCAGCGGGGCTTAGCACAGATACGCAGTATTTT	CASSLSAGLSTDTQYF
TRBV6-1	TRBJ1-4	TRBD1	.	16	TGTGCCAGCAGTGCCGCCGGACAGGGAGGATATGAAAAACTGTTTTTT	CASSAAGQGGYEKLFF
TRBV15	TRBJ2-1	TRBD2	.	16	TGTGCCACCAGCATTACTAGCGGGGGGGCACAAAATGAGCAGTTCTTC	CATSITSGGAQNEQFF
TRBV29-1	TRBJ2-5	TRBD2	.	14	TGCAACGTTGCCGGCGGGGGGGATCAAGAGACCCAGTACTTC	CNVAGGGDQETQYF
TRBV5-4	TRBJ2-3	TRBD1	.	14	TGTGCCAGCAGCCCAAGGGACAGGGAAGATACGCAGTATTTT	CASSPRDREDTQYF
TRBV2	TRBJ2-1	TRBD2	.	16	TGTGCCAGCAGTGACCTAGCGGGGCTAGGGGACAATAAGCAGTTCTTC	CASSDLAGLGDNKQFF
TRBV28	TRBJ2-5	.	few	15	TGTGCCAGCAGTTTATATGGGGGGAACCAAGAGACCCAGTACTTC	CASSLYGGNQETQYF
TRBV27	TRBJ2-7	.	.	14	TGTGCCAGCAGTATTGACAGAGCGACCTACGAGCAGTACTTC	CASSIDRATYEQYF
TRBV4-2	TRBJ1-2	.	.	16	TGTGCCAGCAGCCAAGACTGGGGGGGTCCTAACTATGGCTACACCTTC	CASSQDWGGPNYGYTF
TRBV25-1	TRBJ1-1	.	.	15	TGTGCCAGCAGTGGCCAAGAGGGGTTAGGCTCTGAAGCTTTCTTT	CASSGQEGLGSEAFF
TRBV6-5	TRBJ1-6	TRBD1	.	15	TGTGCCAGCAGGCTCGGACAGGCCTATAATTCACCCCTCCACTTT	CASRLGQAYNSPLHF
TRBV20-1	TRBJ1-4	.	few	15	TGCAGTGCTAGAGTTCAACAGGGTGGGAATGAAAAACTGTTTTTT	CSARVQQGGNEKLFF
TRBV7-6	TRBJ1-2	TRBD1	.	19	TGTGCCAGCAGCTTACAGGGGGACAGGCCTAATTCACTATGGGAAGACTACACCTTC	CASSLQGDRPNSLWEDYTF
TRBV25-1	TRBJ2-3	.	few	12	TGTGCCAGCAGTGCCGGGACTGGGGCGCAGTATTTT	CASSAGTGAQYF
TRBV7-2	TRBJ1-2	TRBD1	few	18	TGTGCCAGCAGCCCTAGTCCCGGGACAGGGCTAATTAACTATGGCTACACCTTC	CASSPSPGTGLINYGYTF
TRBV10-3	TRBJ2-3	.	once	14	TGTGCCATCAGTGAAAGTGGAGAGACAGATACGCAGTATTTT	CAISESGETDTQYF
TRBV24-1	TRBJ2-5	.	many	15	TGTGCCACCAGTGATACCGGACGCTCGTTGGAGACCCAGTACTTC	CATSDTGRSLETQYF
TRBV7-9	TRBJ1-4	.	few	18	TGTGCCAGCAGCTTATGGCCGGGGGGGGCGCCGACTAATGAAAAACTGTTTTTT	CASSLWPGGAPTNEKLFF
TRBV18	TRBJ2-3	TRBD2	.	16	TGTGCCAGCTCACGAGGGACTAGCGGGGCAGGGGATACGCAGTATTTT	CASSRGTSGAGDTQYF
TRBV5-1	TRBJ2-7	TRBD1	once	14	TGCGCCGGCAGAGCGCAGGGGGCCTCGTACGAGCAGTACTTC	CAGRAQGASYEQYF
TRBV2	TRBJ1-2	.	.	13	TGTGCCAGCGGGGCGGAAGGTCACTATGGCTACACCTTC	CASGAEGHYGYTF
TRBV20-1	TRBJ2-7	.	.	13	TGCAGCGCCTTTCCCCGGGGTTCCTACGAGCAGTACTTC	CSAFPRGSYEQYF
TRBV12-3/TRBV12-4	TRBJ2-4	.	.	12	TGTGCCAGCAGTTTAGTGGAAGACCAGCAGTACTTC	CASSLVEDQQYF
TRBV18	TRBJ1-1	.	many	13	TGTGCCAGCTCACGGGACAAGAACACTGAAGCTTTCTTT	CASSRDKNTEAFF
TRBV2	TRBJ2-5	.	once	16	TGTGCCAGCACTCAGGGGAGCCCCCGACAAGAAGAGACCCAGTACTTC	CASTQGSPRQEETQYF
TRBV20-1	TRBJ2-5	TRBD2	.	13	TGCAGTGCGGAGCGGGGGCCGCAAGAGACCCAGTACTTC	CSAERGPQETQYF
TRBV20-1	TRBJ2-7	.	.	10	TGCAGTGCTGCCTGCGGTCCGCAGTACTTC	CSAACGPQYF
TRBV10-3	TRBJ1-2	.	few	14	TGTGCCATCAGTGAGTCGAACACGTACTATGGCTACACCTTC	CAISESNTYYGYTF
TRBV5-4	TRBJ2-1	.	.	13	TGTGCCAGCAGCTTGAACAGGGAGGATGAGCAGTTCTTC	CASSLNREDEQFF
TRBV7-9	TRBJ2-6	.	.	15	TGTGCCAGCAGCTTAGGGCCAAGGGGGGCCAACGTCCTGACTTTC	CASSLGPRGANVLTF
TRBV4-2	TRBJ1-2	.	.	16	TGTGCCAGCAGCCAAGTCGTAGCTGGGAGCGACGCAGGCTACACCTTC	CASSQVVAGSDAGYTF